These 24 T cell receptor beta chains were all obtained from the same sample, sequenced in a study of T cells in Graves' hyperthyroidism and ophthalmopathy. Amplified TCR beta CDR3 regions came from RNA transcripts. TCR CDR3 underwent first-round RT-PCR with the HTBI primer set. Via MiXCR, TCRdb re-called the multiplex PCR reads, giving one row per CDR3 protein. The sample gives roughly 96,000 distinct CDR3 sequences, over 50% of which show up once; 25% to 30% is in the top ten. Sequencing was carried out using blood. These receptors were collected from a woman aged 35 to 49 with Graves' hyperthyroidism.

This chain connects TRBV29-1 to TRBJ1-3; 10 nucleotides match TRBD1. The CDR3 totals 15 residues. V dropped 7 bases and J dropped 8; count of bases not matched to a gene: 14. Per germline, CDR1 SQVTM and CDR2 ANQGSEA. CDR3 nucleotide sequence: TGCAGCGGGGGACAGGGGATCGACTATGGCTACACCATATATTTT. This codes for CSGGQGIDYGYTIYF.

This clonotype was found a few times. This rearrangement joins TRBV10-3 to TRBJ2-5; 10 nucleotides agree with TRBD1. The CDR3 sequence is 14 residues long. Looked up from germline, CDR1 is ENHRY and CDR2 is SYGVKD. V lost 7 bases and J lost 4; bases outside the gene matches: 6. The CDR3 sequence is CAITPTGGGETQYF. In DNA form, the CDR3 reads TGTGCCATCACTCCGACAGGGGGCGGAGAGACCCAGTACTTC.

This clonotype showed up many times. The chain links TRBV2 to TRBJ1-2, with 10 bases lining up with TRBD1. V lost 7 bases, J lost 7 bases, and 6 bases stayed unmatched. The CDR3 is 13 amino acids. Germline V gene lookup returns CDR1 SNHLY and CDR2 FYNNEI. CDR3 DNA: TGTGCCAGCACCCGGACAGGGGGAGGTGGCTACACCTTC. Encoded protein: CASTRTGGGGYTF.

This clonotype was recorded many times. CDR3 bases: TGTGCCAGCAGCTTAGTCCCAGCGGGAGGAGGAACCGGGGAGCTGTTTTTT. It specifies CASSLVPAGGGTGELFF. The chain couples TRBV7-3 to TRBJ2-2, with 9 bases identical to TRBD2. This CDR3 contains 17 residues. Trimming at V came to 2 bases and at J to 5 bases, leaving 9 bases not matched to a gene. Germline CDR1 and CDR2: SGHTA and FQGTGA.

The V call is TRBV7-6, the J call TRBJ2-1; the D gene is possibly TRBD1 (6 bases). With 5 bases removed from V and 4 bases from J, the gap between germline ends came to 15 bases. The CDR3 covers 15 residues. CDR1 and CDR2 (germline): SGHVS, FNYEAQ. CDR3 coding DNA: TGTGCCAGCAGCCCCCTCGCCACAGGGTACAATGAGCAGTTCTTC. As protein: CASSPLATGYNEQFF.

By its share, this clonotype is medium-sized. V and J are TRBV7-9 and TRBJ1-2; D not resolved. CDR1 is SEHNR and CDR2 is FQNEAQ in the germline V gene (reference sequence). V was shortened by 0 bases and J by 4 bases, with 15 bases between the two germline ends. This CDR3 region has 16 residues. This CDR3 is CASSLAIGLEPYGYTF. CDR3 sequence (DNA): TGTGCCAGCAGCTTAGCGATAGGGTTGGAACCCTATGGCTACACCTTC.

The J gene is TRBJ1-6, the V gene TRBV7-9; 9 bases map to TRBD1. Germline CDR1 SEHNR, CDR2 FQNEAQ (reference sequence). The CDR3 totals 13 residues. V gave up 5 bases and J gave up 9 bases; unmatched junction bases: 2. CDR3 sequence (DNA): TGTGCCAGCAGCGGGGACAGGGCTTCACCCCTCCACTTT. Translating it yields CASSGDRASPLHF. Variable domain in full (rest from reference TRBV7-9 and TRBJ1-6): DTGVSQNPRHKITKRGQNVTFRCDPISEHNRLYWYRQTLGQGPEFLTYFQNEAQLEKSRLLSDRFSAERPKGSFSTLEIQRTEQGDSAMYLCASSGDRASPLHFGNGTRLTVT.

The CDR3 region is CASSTGQGAIEDTEAFF. The DNA of the CDR3 is TGTGCCAGCAGCACCGGACAGGGGGCCATCGAGGACACTGAAGCTTTCTTT. The genes are TRBV7-2 and TRBJ1-1; 11 bases are shared with TRBD1. This CDR3 is 17 amino acids long. Trimming cost V 5 bases and J 3 bases; bases outside gene matches: 11. CDR1 and CDR2 from the germline V gene are SGHTA and FQGNSA.

This clonotype has a count of ten or more. This may arise from a read error, as a much more abundant clone is one base away. The genes are TRBV20-1 and TRBJ1-1; possible D gene TRBD1, 5 bases. Trimming took 3 bases from V and 6 from J, leaving 26 bases between them. The CDR3 is made up of 17 amino acids. CDR1 DFQATT and CDR2 SNEGSKA come from the germline V gene (reference sequence). The CDR3 nucleotides read TGCAGTGCTAGTGCCGACAGTCGAGGGTTTGGACGCGCTGAAGCTTTCTTT. Its translation: CSASADSRGFGRAEAFF.

The V call is TRBV29-1, the J call TRBJ1-1; D ambiguous. The CDR3 totals 13 residues. Germline V gene sequence: CDR1 SQVTM, CDR2 ANQGSEA. V lost 7 bases, J lost 3 bases, and 15 bases lay in between. The CDR3 sequence: CSGGRPAYTEAFF. Here the CDR3 DNA reads TGCAGCGGAGGCAGGCCCGCCTACACTGAAGCTTTCTTT.

The table lists this clonotype with many counts. The chain employs TRBV20-1 and TRBJ1-5; 9 nucleotides match TRBD1. The CDR3 is 16 residues long. The V and J ends lost 1 base and 0 bases, in that order; junction bases with no gene match: 4. Germline V gene sequence: CDR1 DFQATT, CDR2 SNEGSKA (reference sequence). The CDR3 spells CSARGGTGYSNQPQHF. The DNA for the CDR3 is TGCAGTGCTAGAGGGGGGACAGGGTATAGCAATCAGCCCCAGCATTTT.

A note on this clonotype: The DNA is left out, because the CDR3 cannot be placed on it with certainty; the CDR3 is given as TCRdb lists it. This chain joins TRBV7-2 and TRBJ2-7; TRBD2, the table's D call, was not compared with the DNA. Including both end residues, the CDR3 is 22 amino acids long. CDR1 is SGHTA, CDR2 FQGNSA, per germline. CDR3 region: CASSFYICSASKGGGRPYEQYF.

This clonotype was observed a handful of times. The chain employs TRBV20-1 and TRBJ2-2; TRBD2 matches 11 bases. The CDR3 sequence is 18 residues long. The germline V gene encodes CDR1 DFQATT and CDR2 SNEGSKA (reference sequence). V dropped 2 bases and J dropped 7; count of bases not matched to a gene: 15. The CDR3 protein is CSARPTGIAGGPVGELFF. The CDR3 DNA follows: TGCAGTGCTAGACCTACGGGAATAGCGGGAGGGCCGGTCGGGGAGCTGTTTTTT.

This sequence joins TRBV29-1 and TRBJ1-1; tentative D call: TRBD1 (5 bases). CDR3 length equals 12 residues. The ends were cut back, 8 bases at V and 5 bases at J, with 15 bases in the middle. Germline V gene data show CDR1 as SQVTM and CDR2 as ANQGSEA. CDR3 in DNA: TGCAGCTTGGCCGAGGGGAGGACTGAAGCTTTCTTT. Translation: CSLAEGRTEAFF.

CDR3 nucleotide sequence: TGCAGTGCTAGACAAACAGGGGCCAACGTCCTGACTTTC. Protein sequence: CSARQTGANVLTF. The V and J genes are TRBV20-1 and TRBJ2-6; D is unclear. In germline, CDR1 is DFQATT, CDR2 SNEGSKA (reference sequence). The V end was cut by 2 bases, the J end by 4 bases, with 6 bases between. CDR3 size: 13 residues.

The CDR3 sequence: CASTFSGRAPGELFF. Here the CDR3 DNA reads TGTGCCAGCACCTTTAGCGGGAGGGCCCCCGGGGAGCTGTTTTTT. The genes are TRBV7-8 and TRBJ2-2, with 11 bases matching TRBD2. V shed 7 bases and J 6 bases; nucleotides not matched to a gene: 7. This CDR3 comprises 15 residues. CDR1 is SGHVS and CDR2 is FQNEAQ in the germline V gene.

This chain uses TRBV7-2 with TRBJ1-5, with 9 bases that match TRBD1. The germline CDR1 and CDR2 sequences are SGHTA and FQGNSA. V was clipped by 11 bases and J by 9 bases; unmatched bases: 17. The CDR3 spans 15 residues. Here the CDR3 DNA reads TGTGCCTGGAGCCCGGGACAGGGCCCAAGATGGCCCCAGCATTTT. Protein sequence: CAWSPGQGPRWPQHF.

This clonotype came up many times. V usage is TRBV9 and J usage is TRBJ2-2, with 10 bases lining up with TRBD1. The CDR3 length is 15 residues. J lost 6 bases, V lost 2 bases, and 4 bases had no gene match. The germline V gene has CDR1 SGDLS and CDR2 YYNGEE. The CDR3 region is CASSVRDRGAGELFF. CDR3 in DNA: TGTGCCAGCAGCGTCCGGGACAGGGGAGCCGGGGAGCTGTTTTTT.

This clonotype was recorded a few times. The chain couples TRBV15 to TRBJ2-5, with 8 bases lining up with TRBD1. The germline V gene encodes CDR1 LNHNV and CDR2 YYDKDF (reference sequence). Trimming cost V 4 bases and J 5 bases; bases outside gene matches: 6. The CDR3 loop spans 14 amino acids. DNA of the CDR3: TGTGCCACCAGCAAGGACAGGGCGGGGGAGACCCAGTACTTC. It translates to CATSKDRAGETQYF.

This clonotype is a singleton in its sample. A much larger clonotype is one base distant, so this may be a read error. V and J are TRBV2 and TRBJ2-2; D is ambiguous. The V gene's germline CDR1 is SNHLY and CDR2 FYNNEI. The CDR3 is made up of 15 amino acids. V gave up 6 bases and J gave up 5 bases, with 16 bases separating them. The CDR3 spells CASRDRATRTGELFF. CDR3 in DNA: TGTGCCAGCAGAGACCGGGCCACGAGGACCGGGGAGCTGTTTTTT. Full variable domain (missing parts from reference TRBV2 and TRBJ2-2): EPEVTQTPSHQVTQMGQEVILRCVPISNHLYFYWYRQILGQKVEFLVSFYNNEISEKSEIFDDQFSVERPDGSNFTLKIRSTKLEDSAMYFCASRDRATRTGELFFGEGSRLTVL.

This clonotype was seen a few times. J is TRBJ2-3 and V is TRBV7-2; the D is unclear. The V and J ends lost 5 bases and 6 bases respectively, with 18 bases between them. There are 15 residues in the CDR3. Per germline, CDR1 SGHTA and CDR2 FQGNSA. The CDR3 nucleotides read TGTGCCAGCAGCCTCGACCCGACATCCATGGATACGCAGTATTTT. It is translated as CASSLDPTSMDTQYF.

The chain is built from TRBV20-1 and TRBJ2-5; either TRBD1 or TRBD2 may supply D (6 bases each). This CDR3 is built from 13 residues. From germline, CDR1 is DFQATT and CDR2 SNEGSKA (reference sequence). CDR3 loop: CSCIGGGQETQYF. CDR3 bases: TGCAGCTGCATAGGGGGAGGACAAGAGACCCAGTACTTC.

The chain carries TRBV12-3 or TRBV12-4 and TRBJ1-1; D remains unclear. This CDR3 region has 13 residues. V gave up 6 bases and J gave up 1 base, with 9 bases separating them. CDR3 sequence: CASSYLPNTEAFF. The CDR3 DNA is TGTGCCAGCAGCTATCTCCCGAACACTGAAGCTTTCTTT.

This chain links TRBV28 with TRBJ1-1; maybe TRBD1 (5 bases). Trimming took off 5 bases at V and 0 bases at J, with 10 bases between the two ends. CDR3 length equals 14 residues. The germline V gene has CDR1 MDHEN and CDR2 SYDVKM. CDR3 sequence: CASSPWDLNTEAFF. The CDR3, as DNA: TGTGCCAGCAGTCCCTGGGACCTGAACACTGAAGCTTTCTTT.